The 17 T cell receptor beta chains given below trace back to one sample, sequenced in a study of OX40 agonist ivuxolimab in advanced cancers. The protocol was immunoSEQ multiplex PCR, while the TCRdb copy is restricted to in-frame clones and leaves out a portion. Among 60,000 to 80,000 clones, approximately 82% were seen once, and the ten largest hold under 2%. Sequencing used CD4+ or CD8+ T cells sorted from blood, obtained in a trial of the OX40 agonist ivuxolimab. The receptor source for this set is an adult with an advanced solid tumor such as melanoma, head and neck, liver or kidney cancer.

This clone was detected only a few times. The chain has TRBV7-2 and TRBJ2-5, with 9 bases that match TRBD2. In germline, CDR1 is SGHTA, CDR2 FQGNSA. After removal of 5 bases from V and 4 bases from J, the junction contained 11 bases not matched to a gene. This CDR3 has 16 residues. The CDR3, as DNA: TGTGCCAGCAGCCTAAGGCAGGGTAGCGGGAGAGAGACCCAGTACTTC. This translates into CASSLRQGSGRETQYF.

J is TRBJ2-1 and V is TRBV27, with D perhaps TRBD2 (6 bases). This CDR3 contains 14 residues. CDR1 and CDR2 (germline): MNHEY, SMNVEV (reference sequence). Trimming stripped 5 bases from V and 11 bases from J, with 19 bases between. CDR3 sequence: CASSPQRGGDQQFF. The CDR3 bases are TGTGCCAGCAGTCCCCAACGAGGAGGGGACCAGCAGTTCTTC.

J is TRBJ1-2 and V is TRBV21-1. TRBV21-1 is a recognized pseudogene. The CDR3 is 16 amino acids. The CDR3 nucleotides read TGTGCCAGCAGCAAAGAGGTGAAGGGAAGTGACTATGGCTACACCTTC. Translating it yields CASSKEVKGSDYGYTF.

CDR3 sequence (DNA): TGTGCCAGCAGCCCAGGCGGGGCGGCCGAAGAGACCCAGTACTTC. This encodes CASSPGGAAEETQYF. This chain uses TRBV7-2 with TRBJ2-5; a weak D match, TRBD2 (6 bases). V shed 5 bases and J shed 3 bases, with 16 bases lying between them. This CDR3 has 15 residues. Germline V gene lookup returns CDR1 SGHTA and CDR2 FQGNSA.

The genes are TRBV7-2 and TRBJ2-5; the D gene is possibly TRBD2 (6 bases). The germline gives CDR1 SGHTA, CDR2 FQGNSA. V gave up 3 bases and J gave up 5 bases, with 13 bases separating them. CDR3 length equals 14 residues. The CDR3 loop is CASSFQGAGETQYF. CDR3 coding DNA: TGTGCCAGCAGCTTCCAAGGGGCGGGGGAGACCCAGTACTTC.

The gene calls are TRBV29-1 and TRBJ2-7; 9 positions agree with TRBD2. Per the germline V gene, CDR1 is SQVTM and CDR2 is ANQGSEA. The CDR3 consists of 12 residues. V shed 6 bases, J shed 6 bases, and the junction held 6 bases outside the gene matches. The DNA of the CDR3 is TGCAGCGTGACGGGACTAGCCGGCGAGCAGTACTTC. Translating it yields CSVTGLAGEQYF.

This chain joins TRBV5-1 and TRBJ2-3; TRBD1 matches at 9 bases. With 4 bases clipped from V and 6 bases from J, the junction kept 6 bases outside the gene matches. CDR3 size: 14 residues. Germline loops: CDR1 SGHRS, CDR2 YFSETQ. The chain's CDR3 is CASSQRTGADTQYF. For the CDR3, the DNA is TGCGCCAGCAGCCAACGGACAGGGGCGGATACGCAGTATTTT. The full variable domain, rest sourced from reference TRBV5-1 and TRBJ2-3, is KAGVTQTPRYLIKTRGQQVTLSCSPISGHRSVSWYQQTPGQGLQFLFEYFSETQRNKGNFPGRFSGRQFSNSRSEMNVSTLELGDSALYLCASSQRTGADTQYFGPGTRLTVL.

V usage is TRBV11-1 and J usage is TRBJ1-5; D is ambiguous. This CDR3 comprises 17 residues. The germline gives CDR1 SGHAT, CDR2 FQDESV (reference sequence). Trimming took off 3 bases at V and 4 bases at J, with 19 bases between the two ends. CDR3: CASSFRALSQRNQPQHF. The CDR3 region has the DNA TGTGCCAGCAGCTTTCGTGCCCTTAGTCAAAGGAATCAGCCCCAGCATTTT.

This chain joins TRBV6-1 and TRBJ1-1, with D unresolved. V gave up 2 bases and J gave up 4 bases, with 8 bases separating them. This CDR3 contains 13 residues. The germline V gene encodes CDR1 MNHNS and CDR2 SASEGT. The CDR3 DNA is TGTGCCAGCAGTGAAACTTCGGGCACTGAAGCTTTCTTT. Its translation: CASSETSGTEAFF.

V is TRBV7-2 and J is TRBJ2-7; D is tentatively TRBD1 or TRBD2 (6 bases each). Trimming took off 5 bases at V and 6 bases at J, with 23 bases between the two ends. Germline CDR1 reads SGHTA; CDR2 reads FQGNSA. The CDR3 has 16 residues. The CDR3 DNA follows: TGTGCCAGCAGCCTAAGAGGGGGGACGGCCGGGGGCGAGCAGTACTTC. Protein: CASSLRGGTAGGEQYF.

The V and J genes are TRBV5-4 and TRBJ2-1, with 14 bases lining up with TRBD2. Looked up from germline, CDR1 is SGHNT and CDR2 is YYREEE (reference sequence). CDR3 size: 17 residues. The junction had 6 bases not matched to a gene; V was cut back by 6 bases and J by 1 base. Here the CDR3 reads CASTTGLAGGSYNEQFF. CDR3 nucleotide sequence: TGTGCCAGCACCACTGGACTAGCGGGAGGATCCTACAATGAGCAGTTCTTC.

The chain carries TRBV27 and TRBJ2-7, with 8 bases matching TRBD1. V dropped 6 bases and J dropped 7; count of bases not matched to a gene: 17. This CDR3 region has 16 residues. Germline V gene sequence: CDR1 MNHEY, CDR2 SMNVEV (reference sequence). CDR3 nucleotides: TGTGCCAGCAGCCCTCAGGGGGACAGGCTTCTGGGTGAGCAGTACTTC. Its protein product is CASSPQGDRLLGEQYF.

The rearrangement links TRBV5-4 to TRBJ2-5; 11 bases fit TRBD2. CDR1 is SGHNT and CDR2 is YYREEE in the germline V gene (reference sequence). Trimming removed 0 bases from V and 5 bases from J; junction bases left unmatched: 6. The CDR3 has 16 residues. The CDR3 region is CASSLGLAGIRETQYF. The CDR3 DNA reads as TGTGCCAGCAGCTTGGGACTAGCGGGAATCAGGGAGACCCAGTACTTC.

The CDR3 DNA sequence: TGTGCCAGCTCAGGTGGTGGGAGAGGACGCAATCAGCCCCAGCATTTT. Translation: CASSGGGRGRNQPQHF. The J gene is TRBJ1-5, the V gene TRBV18; D unresolved. The germline V gene encodes CDR1 KGHSH and CDR2 LQKENI. V lost 5 bases to trimming and J lost 2 bases, with 16 bases between them. There are 16 residues in the CDR3.

With respect to this clone: In the same sample, other DNA sequences code for this CDR3. This chain joins TRBV10-2 and TRBJ1-2; D is unclear. The CDR3 contains 13 residues. V was trimmed by 2 bases and J by 1 base, leaving 5 bases between them. Per germline, CDR1 WSHSY and CDR2 SAAADI. CDR3 DNA: TGCGCCAGCAGTGAGGACGGTAACTATGGCTACACCTTC. Translating it yields CASSEDGNYGYTF.

This clone was detected once. V usage is TRBV7-2 and J usage is TRBJ2-1, with TRBD2 matching over 12 bases. J was trimmed by 2 bases and V by 5 bases; bases with no gene match: 1. The CDR3 is made up of 15 amino acids. Germline V gene sequence: CDR1 SGHTA, CDR2 FQGNSA. DNA of the CDR3: TGTGCCAGCAGCGCTAGCGGGAGGGCCTACAATGAGCAGTTCTTC. Encoded protein: CASSASGRAYNEQFF.

The chain employs TRBV5-4 and TRBJ2-7, with 9 bases matching TRBD1. This CDR3 contains 15 residues. V lost 0 bases to trimming and J lost 9 bases; unmatched junction nucleotides: 10. Germline assignment: CDR1 SGHNT and CDR2 YYREEE (reference sequence). In DNA, the CDR3 is TGTGCCAGCAGCTTGGGCTGGACAGGGGATAGTGGGCAGTACTTC. This translates into CASSLGWTGDSGQYF.